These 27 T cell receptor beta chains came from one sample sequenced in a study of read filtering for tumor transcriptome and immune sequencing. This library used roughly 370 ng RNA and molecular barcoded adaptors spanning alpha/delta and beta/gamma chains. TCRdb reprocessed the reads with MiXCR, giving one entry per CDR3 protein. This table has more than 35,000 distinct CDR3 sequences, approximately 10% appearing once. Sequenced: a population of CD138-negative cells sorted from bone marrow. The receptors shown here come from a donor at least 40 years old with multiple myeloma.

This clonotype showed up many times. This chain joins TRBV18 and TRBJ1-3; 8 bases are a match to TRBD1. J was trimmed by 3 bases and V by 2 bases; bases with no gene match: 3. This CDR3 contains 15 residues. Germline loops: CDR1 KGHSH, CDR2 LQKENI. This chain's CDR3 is CASSPGQGDGNTIYF. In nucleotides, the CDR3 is TGTGCCAGCTCACCAGGACAGGGAGATGGAAACACCATATATTTT. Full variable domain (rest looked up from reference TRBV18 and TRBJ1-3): NAGVMQNPRHLVRRRGQEARLRCSPMKGHSHVYWYRQLPEEGLKFMVYLQKENIIDESGMPKERFSAEFPKEGPSILRIQQVVRGDSAAYFCASSPGQGDGNTIYFGEGSWLTVV.

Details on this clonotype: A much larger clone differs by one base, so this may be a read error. The CDR3, as DNA: TGCAGCGTTGGGGGGCCCCTGGACGAGCAGTACTTC. Translation gives CSVGGPLDEQYF. The chain has TRBV29-1 and TRBJ2-7; D might be TRBD1 (6 bases). V lost 4 bases, J lost 5 bases, and 12 bases lay in between. The CDR3 contains 12 residues. Germline V CDR1 and CDR2: SQVTM, ANQGSEA.

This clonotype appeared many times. The CDR3 reads CASAVTDQPQHF. Written as DNA, the CDR3 is TGTGCCAGCGCTGTGACGGATCAGCCCCAGCATTTT. V gene TRBV28 combines with J gene TRBJ1-5; D is undetermined. The length of the CDR3 is 12 residues. V dropped 8 bases and J dropped 5 bases, with 10 bases sitting between them. Germline CDR1 is MDHEN and CDR2 is SYDVKM.

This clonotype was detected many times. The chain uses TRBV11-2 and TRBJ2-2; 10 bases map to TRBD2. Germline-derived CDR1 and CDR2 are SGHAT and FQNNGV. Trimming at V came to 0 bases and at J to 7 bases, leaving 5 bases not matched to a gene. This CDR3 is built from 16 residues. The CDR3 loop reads CASSLDLWTSGGELFF. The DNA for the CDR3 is TGTGCCAGCAGCTTAGATCTCTGGACTAGCGGCGGGGAGCTGTTTTTT.

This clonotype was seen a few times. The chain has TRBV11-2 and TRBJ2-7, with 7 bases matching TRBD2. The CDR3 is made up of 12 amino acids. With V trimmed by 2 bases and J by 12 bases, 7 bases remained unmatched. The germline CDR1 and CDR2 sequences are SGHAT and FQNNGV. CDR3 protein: CASSLTSAGVYF. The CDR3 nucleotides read TGTGCCAGCAGCTTAACTAGCGCGGGCGTGTACTTC.

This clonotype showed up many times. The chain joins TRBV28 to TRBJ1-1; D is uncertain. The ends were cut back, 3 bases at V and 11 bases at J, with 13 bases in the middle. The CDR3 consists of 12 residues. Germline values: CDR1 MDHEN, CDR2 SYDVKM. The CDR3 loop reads CASSLGSVGAFF. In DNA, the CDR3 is TGTGCCAGCAGTTTGGGATCCGTCGGGGCTTTCTTT.

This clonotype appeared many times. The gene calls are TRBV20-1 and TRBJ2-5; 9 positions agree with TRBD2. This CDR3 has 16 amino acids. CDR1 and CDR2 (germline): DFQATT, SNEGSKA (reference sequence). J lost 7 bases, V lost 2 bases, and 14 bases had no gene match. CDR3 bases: TGCAGTGCTAGAACCGGGACTAGCCCTTCCGGGGGGACCCAGTACTTC. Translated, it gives CSARTGTSPSGGTQYF.

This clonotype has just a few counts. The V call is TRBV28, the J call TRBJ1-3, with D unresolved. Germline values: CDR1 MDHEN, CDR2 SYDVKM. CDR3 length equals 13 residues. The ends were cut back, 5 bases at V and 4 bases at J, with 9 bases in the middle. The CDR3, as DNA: TGTGCCAGCAGTAGAGGAGTGGGAAACACCATATATTTT. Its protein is CASSRGVGNTIYF. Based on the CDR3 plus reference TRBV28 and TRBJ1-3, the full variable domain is DVKVTQSSRYLVKRTGEKVFLECVQDMDHENMFWYRQDPGLGLRLIYFSYDVKMKEKGDIPEGYSVSREKKERFSLILESASTNQTSMYLCASSRGVGNTIYFGEGSWLTVV.

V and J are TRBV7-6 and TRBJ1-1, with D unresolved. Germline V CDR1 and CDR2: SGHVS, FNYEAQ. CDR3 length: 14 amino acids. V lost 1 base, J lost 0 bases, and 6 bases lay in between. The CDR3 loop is CASSLEIMNTEAFF. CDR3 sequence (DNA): TGTGCCAGCAGCTTAGAAATAATGAACACTGAAGCTTTCTTT.

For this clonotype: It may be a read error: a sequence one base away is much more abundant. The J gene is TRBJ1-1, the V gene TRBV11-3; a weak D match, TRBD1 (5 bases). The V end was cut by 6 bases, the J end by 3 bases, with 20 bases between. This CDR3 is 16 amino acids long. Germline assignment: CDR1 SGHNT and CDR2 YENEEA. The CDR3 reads CASRPRGGLQDTEAFF. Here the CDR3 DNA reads TGTGCCAGCAGGCCCCGGGGGGGACTGCAAGACACTGAAGCTTTCTTT.

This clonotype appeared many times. CDR3 amino acids: CAISTGTLHGYTF. The CDR3, as DNA: TGTGCCATCAGTACGGGGACCCTCCATGGCTACACCTTC. The chain uses TRBV10-3 and TRBJ1-2; tentative D call: TRBD1 (5 bases). Germline-derived CDR1 and CDR2 are ENHRY and SYGVKD. The CDR3 covers 13 residues. V lost 5 bases and J 6 bases, leaving 13 bases between the germline ends.

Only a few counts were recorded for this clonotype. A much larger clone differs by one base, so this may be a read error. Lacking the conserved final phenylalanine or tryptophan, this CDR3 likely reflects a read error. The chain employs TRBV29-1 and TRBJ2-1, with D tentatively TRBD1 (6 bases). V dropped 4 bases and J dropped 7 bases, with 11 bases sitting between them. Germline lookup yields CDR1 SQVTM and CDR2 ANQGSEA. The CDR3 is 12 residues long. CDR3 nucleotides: TGCAGCGTTGCCGGGACACGGAATGAGCAGTTCCTC. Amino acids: CSVAGTRNEQFL.

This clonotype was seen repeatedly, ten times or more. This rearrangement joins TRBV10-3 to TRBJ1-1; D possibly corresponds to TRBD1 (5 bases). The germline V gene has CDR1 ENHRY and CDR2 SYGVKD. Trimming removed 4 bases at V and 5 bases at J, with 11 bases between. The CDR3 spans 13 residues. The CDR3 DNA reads TGTGCCATCAGTGGTCGGGGGACTACTGAAGCTTTCTTT. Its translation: CAISGRGTTEAFF.

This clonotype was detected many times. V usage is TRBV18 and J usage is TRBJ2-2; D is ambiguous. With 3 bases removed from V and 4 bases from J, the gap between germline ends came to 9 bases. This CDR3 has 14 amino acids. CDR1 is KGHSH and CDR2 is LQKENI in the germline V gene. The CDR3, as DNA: TGTGCCAGCTCACCGTCCGCGGCCACCGGGGAGCTGTTTTTT. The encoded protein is CASSPSAATGELFF.

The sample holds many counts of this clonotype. The DNA of the CDR3 is TGTGCCAGCAGCATGAGGGTATTGGGCACTGAAGCTTTCTTT. As protein: CASSMRVLGTEAFF. This chain links TRBV7-2 with TRBJ1-1; D gene ambiguous. V was cut by 5 bases and J by 4 bases, with 14 bases left in between. CDR1 is SGHTA, CDR2 FQGNSA, per germline. The length of the CDR3 is 14 residues.

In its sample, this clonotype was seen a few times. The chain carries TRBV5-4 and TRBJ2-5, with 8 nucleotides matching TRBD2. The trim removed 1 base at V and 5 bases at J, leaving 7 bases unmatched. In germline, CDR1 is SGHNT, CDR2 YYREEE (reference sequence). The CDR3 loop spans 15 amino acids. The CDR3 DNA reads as TGTGCCAGCAGCTTGCTAGGTAGCGGGGTTGAGACCCAGTACTTC. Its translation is CASSLLGSGVETQYF.

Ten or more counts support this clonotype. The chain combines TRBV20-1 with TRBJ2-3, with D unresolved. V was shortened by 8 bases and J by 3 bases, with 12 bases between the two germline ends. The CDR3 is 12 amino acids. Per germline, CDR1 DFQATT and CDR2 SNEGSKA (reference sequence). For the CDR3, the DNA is TGCAGTCAACCAGGCCAGACAGATACGCAGTATTTT. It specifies CSQPGQTDTQYF.

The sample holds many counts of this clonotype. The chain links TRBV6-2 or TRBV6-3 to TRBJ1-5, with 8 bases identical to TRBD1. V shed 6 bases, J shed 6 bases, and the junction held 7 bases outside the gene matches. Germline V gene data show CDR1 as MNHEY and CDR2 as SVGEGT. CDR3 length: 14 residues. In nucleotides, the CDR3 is TGTGCCAGCAGCCCTACAGGGGGTGGTCAGCCCCAGCATTTT. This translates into CASSPTGGGQPQHF.

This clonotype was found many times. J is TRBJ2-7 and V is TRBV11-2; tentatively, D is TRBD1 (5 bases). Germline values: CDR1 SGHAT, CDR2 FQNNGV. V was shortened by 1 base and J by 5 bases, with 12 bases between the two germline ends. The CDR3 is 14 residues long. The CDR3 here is CASSLAQVVHEQYF. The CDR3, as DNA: TGTGCCAGCAGCTTAGCACAGGTCGTCCACGAGCAGTACTTC.

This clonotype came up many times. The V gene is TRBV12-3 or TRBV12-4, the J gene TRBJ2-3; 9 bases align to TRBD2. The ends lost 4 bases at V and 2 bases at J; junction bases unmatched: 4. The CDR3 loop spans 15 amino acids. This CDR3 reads CASSSGTSLTDTQYF. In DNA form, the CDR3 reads TGTGCCAGCAGTTCCGGGACTAGCCTCACAGATACGCAGTATTTT.

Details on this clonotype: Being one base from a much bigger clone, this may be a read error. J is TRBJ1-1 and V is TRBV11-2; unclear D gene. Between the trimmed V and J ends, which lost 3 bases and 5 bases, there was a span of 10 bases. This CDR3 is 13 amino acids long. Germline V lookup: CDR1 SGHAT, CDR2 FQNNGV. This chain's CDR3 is CASSFYKWTEAFF. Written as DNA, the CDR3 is TGTGCCAGCAGCTTTTACAAGTGGACTGAAGCTTTCTTT.

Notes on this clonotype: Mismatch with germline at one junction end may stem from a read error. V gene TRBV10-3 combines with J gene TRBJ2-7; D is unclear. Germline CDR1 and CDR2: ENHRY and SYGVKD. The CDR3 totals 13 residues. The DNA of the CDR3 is TGTGCCAGCAGTTACGGGCAGACCTACGAGCAGTACTTC. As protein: CASSYGQTYEQYF.

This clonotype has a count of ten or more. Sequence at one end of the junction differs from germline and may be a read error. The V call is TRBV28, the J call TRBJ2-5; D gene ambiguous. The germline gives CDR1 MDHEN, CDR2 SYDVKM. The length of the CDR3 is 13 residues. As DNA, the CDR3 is TGTGCCAGCAGTCCATCCCCGGAAGAGTCCCAGTACTTC. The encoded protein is CASSPSPEESQYF. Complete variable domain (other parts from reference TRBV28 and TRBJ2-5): DVKVTQSSRYLVKRTGEKVFLECVQDMDHENMFWYRQDPGLGLRLIYFSYDVKMKEKGDIPEGYSVSREKKERFSLILESASTNQTSMYLCASSPSPEESQYFGPGTRLLVL.

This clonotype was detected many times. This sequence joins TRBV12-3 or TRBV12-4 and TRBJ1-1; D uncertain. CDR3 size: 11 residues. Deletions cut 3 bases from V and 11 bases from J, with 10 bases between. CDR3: CASSFTDEAFF. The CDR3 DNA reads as TGTGCCAGCAGTTTTACGGATGAGGCTTTCTTT.

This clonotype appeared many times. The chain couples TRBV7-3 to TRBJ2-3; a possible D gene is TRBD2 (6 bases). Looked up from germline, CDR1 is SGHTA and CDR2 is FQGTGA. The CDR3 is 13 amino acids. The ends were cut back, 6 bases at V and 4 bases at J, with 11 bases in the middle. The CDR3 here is CASRPGGSDTQYF. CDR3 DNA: TGTGCCAGCAGGCCCGGAGGGTCAGATACGCAGTATTTT.

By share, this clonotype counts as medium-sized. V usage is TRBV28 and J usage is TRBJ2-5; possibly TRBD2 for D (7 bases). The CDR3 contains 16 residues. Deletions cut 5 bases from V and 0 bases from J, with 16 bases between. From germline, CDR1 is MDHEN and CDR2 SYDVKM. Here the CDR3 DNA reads TGTGCCAGCAGTACCACAGGGAGGGGGTACCAAGAGACCCAGTACTTC. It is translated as CASSTTGRGYQETQYF.

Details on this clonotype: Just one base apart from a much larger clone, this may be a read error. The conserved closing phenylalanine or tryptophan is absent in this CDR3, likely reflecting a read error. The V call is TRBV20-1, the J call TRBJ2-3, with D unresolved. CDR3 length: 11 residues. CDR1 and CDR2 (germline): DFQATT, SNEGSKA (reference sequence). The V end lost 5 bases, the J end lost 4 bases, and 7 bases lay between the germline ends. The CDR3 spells CSAGSADTQYS. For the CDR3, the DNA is TGCAGTGCTGGGTCGGCAGATACGCAGTATTCT.